Listed below are T cell receptor beta chains from one sample, sequenced in a study of Ad26.COV2.S vaccination and SARS-CoV-2 variants. Sequenced by immunoSEQ multiplex PCR; TCRdb stores in-frame clones only, minus some. The data show roughly 320,000 clones, roughly 86% seen once. The specimen comprised peripheral blood, sampled in a trial of Ad26.COV2.S vaccine versus placebo. These receptors were taken from a person aged 18-65 years who received the Ad26.COV2.S COVID-19 vaccine or a placebo. Each CDR3 is given with its conserved first and last residue. The D gene is left open where the match is weak. Clone size is shown for a subset of rows, as once, few, many or a class of expanded clone.

clone_size j_call d_call v_call cdr3_aa cdr3_nt
NA TRBJ2-1 NA TRBV5-6 CASSLVEGPSSYNEQFF TGTGCCAGCAGCTTGGTGGAGGGGCCTAGCTCCTACAATGAGCAGTTCTTC
NA TRBJ1-1 NA TRBV11-1 CASSLAVNTEAFF TGTGCCAGCAGCTTAGCAGTGAACACTGAAGCTTTCTTT
NA TRBJ1-2 NA TRBV2 CASKGRGSSGYTF TGTGCCAGCAAAGGGAGGGGTAGCAGTGGCTACACCTTC
NA TRBJ1-1 NA TRBV10-3 CAISESWQGRTEAFF TGTGCCATCAGTGAGTCGTGGCAGGGACGCACTGAAGCTTTCTTT
NA TRBJ2-5 TRBD1 TRBV19 CASSILGQGQETQYF TGTGCCAGTAGTATATTGGGACAGGGGCAAGAGACCCAGTACTTC
NA TRBJ2-5 TRBD1 TRBV18 CASSQGQEETQYF TGTGCCAGCTCACAGGGACAGGAAGAGACCCAGTACTTC
once TRBJ1-2 TRBD1 TRBV6-7 CASSSRDRTIYGYTF TGTGCCAGCAGTAGCCGGGACAGGACTATCTATGGCTACACCTTC
NA TRBJ2-5 TRBD1 TRBV4-3 CASSQDRQGSETQYF TGCGCCAGCAGCCAAGACCGACAGGGGTCGGAGACCCAGTACTTC
NA TRBJ2-3 NA TRBV30 CAWTRQGTDTQYF TGTGCCTGGACCCGACAGGGCACAGATACGCAGTATTTT
NA TRBJ1-2 NA TRBV6-5 CASRTGTYGYTF TGTGCCAGCAGAACCGGGACTTATGGCTACACCTTC
NA TRBJ1-6 NA TRBV2 CASIEGSYNSPLHF TGTGCCAGCATCGAGGGCTCCTATAATTCACCCCTCCACTTT
NA TRBJ2-1 NA TRBV25-1 CASTPQVAPYNEQFF TGTGCCAGCACCCCCCAGGTCGCCCCCTACAATGAGCAGTTCTTC
NA TRBJ1-5 NA TRBV30 CAWSGGRAGRQPQHF TGTGCCTGGAGTGGAGGGCGGGCAGGGAGACAGCCCCAGCATTTT
NA TRBJ1-1 NA TRBV7-3 CASSLLGGAEAFF TGTGCCAGCAGCTTATTGGGGGGAGCTGAAGCTTTCTTT
NA TRBJ1-1 NA TRBV4-1 CASSQGAGWTEAFF TGCGCCAGCAGCCAAGGGGCAGGGTGGACTGAAGCTTTCTTT
NA TRBJ2-6 NA TRBV6-5 CASSTRGAGANVLTF TGTGCCAGCAGTACCAGGGGAGCTGGGGCCAACGTCCTGACTTTC
NA TRBJ1-1 NA TRBV19 CASSIAAGGVNTEAFF TGTGCCAGTAGTATCGCGGCAGGAGGGGTGAACACTGAAGCTTTCTTT
NA TRBJ2-5 TRBD1 TRBV6-2/TRBV6-3 CASSWGQSGTQYF TGTGCCAGCAGTTGGGGACAGTCTGGGACCCAGTACTTC
NA TRBJ1-2 TRBD1 TRBV11-2 CASSLGGTGGRRYGYTF TGTGCCAGCAGCTTAGGAGGGACAGGGGGACGCCGCTATGGCTACACCTTC
NA TRBJ1-1 NA TRBV25-1 CASSEYAGAIRTEAFF TGTGCCAGCAGTGAATATGCAGGGGCTATACGCACTGAAGCTTTCTTT
NA TRBJ2-7 TRBD1 TRBV7-8 CASSRDRGSYEQYF TGTGCCAGCAGCCGAGACAGGGGATCCTACGAGCAGTACTTC
NA TRBJ2-1 TRBD2 TRBV27 CASALSGGPVEQFF TGTGCCAGTGCCTTAAGCGGGGGCCCAGTCGAGCAGTTCTTC
NA TRBJ1-4 TRBD1 TRBV12-5 CASGPGQYNEKLFF TGTGCTAGTGGTCCGGGACAGTATAATGAAAAACTGTTTTTT
few TRBJ2-1 NA TRBV25-1 CASSEYGGSSYNEQFF TGTGCCAGCAGTGAATATGGGGGGAGCTCCTACAATGAGCAGTTCTTC
once TRBJ2-7 NA TRBV7-6 CASSLEFSSYEQYF TGTGCCAGCAGCTTAGAATTTAGCAGTTACGAGCAGTACTTC
NA TRBJ2-5 NA TRBV7-3 CASSLTNQETQYF TGTGCCAGCAGCTTAACAAACCAAGAGACCCAGTACTTC
few TRBJ2-2 TRBD1 TRBV7-9 CASSTLRQGNTGELFF TGTGCCAGCAGCACCCTTCGACAGGGGAACACCGGGGAGCTGTTTTTT
NA TRBJ1-5 NA TRBV3-1/TRBV3-2 CASSTTGNQPQHF TGTGCCAGCAGCACAACAGGTAATCAGCCCCAGCATTTT
NA TRBJ2-7 NA TRBV3-1/TRBV3-2 CASSHSYEQYF TGTGCCAGCAGCCATTCCTACGAGCAGTACTTC
once TRBJ2-3 NA TRBV6-6 CASSDGQVFSDTQYF TGTGCCAGCAGTGACGGTCAGGTTTTTTCAGATACGCAGTATTTT
once TRBJ1-6 TRBD1 TRBV5-4 CASSPGQANSPLHF TGTGCCAGCAGCCCCGGACAGGCGAATTCACCCCTCCACTTT
NA TRBJ2-3 TRBD2 TRBV3-1/TRBV3-2 CASSQDLSGGGDTQYF TGTGCCAGCAGCCAGGACCTTAGCGGGGGAGGAGATACGCAGTATTTT
NA TRBJ1-1 TRBD1 TRBV29-1 CSGSLQGASTEAFF TGCAGCGGCAGTCTACAGGGGGCCAGTACTGAAGCTTTCTTT
NA TRBJ1-4 TRBD1 TRBV30 CAWGPGGSYEKLFF TGTGCCTGGGGGCCAGGGGGTAGTTATGAAAAACTGTTTTTT
NA TRBJ1-1 NA TRBV4-3 CASSVGGSNTEAFF TGCGCCAGCAGCGTGGGGGGATCGAACACTGAAGCTTTCTTT
once TRBJ2-5 TRBD2 TRBV9 CASSPSSGVETQYF TGTGCCAGCAGCCCTTCTAGCGGGGTAGAGACCCAGTACTTC
few TRBJ2-5 NA TRBV12-3/TRBV12-4 CASSLGGKETQYF TGTGCCAGCAGTTTAGGGGGAAAAGAGACCCAGTACTTC
once TRBJ1-1 TRBD1 TRBV5-1 CASSPGQKNTEAFF TGCGCCAGCAGCCCGGGACAGAAGAACACTGAAGCTTTCTTT
few TRBJ1-5 NA TRBV27 CASKPGRGSYQPQHF TGTGCCAGCAAACCGGGACGGGGGAGCTATCAGCCCCAGCATTTT
NA TRBJ2-7 TRBD1 TRBV3-1/TRBV3-2 CASSSGQAAYEQYF TGTGCCAGCAGTTCCGGACAGGCTGCCTACGAGCAGTACTTC
NA TRBJ1-4 TRBD1 TRBV30 CAWMGQKREKLFF TGTGCCTGGATGGGACAGAAACGGGAAAAACTGTTTTTT
NA TRBJ1-1 NA TRBV19 CASGWDRNTEAFF TGTGCCAGTGGCTGGGACCGGAACACTGAAGCTTTCTTT
NA TRBJ1-3 NA TRBV30 CAWSVAGSGNTIYF TGTGCCTGGAGTGTAGCGGGCTCTGGAAACACCATATATTTT
once TRBJ1-2 NA TRBV6-2/TRBV6-3 CASNPTRSGGGYTF TGTGCCAGCAACCCGACGCGATCTGGGGGTGGCTACACCTTC
NA TRBJ1-2 NA TRBV4-3 CASSQEGGVSYGYTF TGCGCCAGCAGCCAAGAAGGGGGTGTTTCCTATGGCTACACCTTC
NA TRBJ1-1 NA TRBV5-1 CASSLGLDSGKAFF TGCGCCAGCAGCTTGGGATTGGACAGCGGTAAAGCTTTCTTT
NA TRBJ2-7 TRBD2 TRBV6-5 CASILAGGYEQYF TGTGCCAGCATCTTAGCGGGGGGTTACGAGCAGTACTTC